The source of this T cell receptor beta chain is a study of blood T cell repertoires in COVID-19 (TCRdb year 2020). The study in broad terms: Collaborator samples came from the United States, Italy and Spain and covered acute and convalescent phases of COVID-19. The samples were drawn from two sources: the first 160 participants of the ongoing ImmuneRACE study, and 1,200 or so subjects contributed by 6 global collaborators. The repertoires were released in a freely available public database intended as a resource for research on the immune response to SARS-CoV-2. Subjects who had been exposed to COVID-19, were actively infected with it, or had recovered from it provided the deeply sampled blood TCRbeta repertoires that made up the dataset. Where HLA class I and class II types were available, the types were taken from metadata supplied by the sample provider, not from assay-based typing. The prospective study material was composed of cDNA or gDNA derived from T cells, B-cell-depleted T cells, or PBMCs. The sample metadata nearly always contained a de-identified subject ID, COVID-19 status, age in years and sex. The study at large found these results: The quantity of clinical and demographic metadata differed by source and by participant and was supplied without curation.

This clone was found once. Its binding antigen is unknown. No clone much larger than this one lies a single base away; base qualities are absent. For this chain, trimming is 4 bases at the V end and 9 bases at the J end, and the number of junction bases without a gene match is 6. The CDR3 measures 13 amino acids from cysteine to phenylalanine. Only the CDR3 region is kept as DNA, spanning 39 bases read in frame from base 1. The immunoSEQ Assay, a bias-controlled multiplex PCR, was used to amplify TCRbeta CDR3 regions from genomic DNA. Per the source publication's procedure: Within the assay, amplification of reference gene primers was used to estimate how many nucleated cells each sample contained. Sequence reads were collapsed and filtered to measure the absolute abundance of every unique TCRbeta CDR3 rearrangement. For each sample, productive Simpson clonality was calculated as the square root of Simpson's diversity index across productive rearrangements. In its TCRdb copy, this immuneACCESS table keeps in-frame sequences only and misses some clones. Where compared with another copy, unresolved V genes explain less than half of these, and the others have no known cause. V, J and clone size reflect that table, while D and trimming were determined from the DNA. This sample comprises about 210,000 clones, 80% to 90% of them detected only once. The top ten clones comprise roughly 8% of the sample.

The collaborating institutions used their own protocols to collect whole blood in K2EDTA tubes. Collaborator samples were shipped for TCRbeta analysis as frozen whole blood, isolated PBMCs, or DNA extracted from either sample type. Here the chain combines TRBV5-3 and TRBJ2-7; 11 bases in between match TRBD1. TRBV5-3 is an ORF; its function is uncertain. The TCR was taken from a woman aged 45-65 years with acute or convalescent COVID-19. Sequences were obtained from peripheral blood. The CDR3 region reads CARSPGQGAWQYF. The nucleotides are TGTGCCAGAAGCCCAGGACAGGGGGCCTGGCAGTACTTC.